Shown below are 18 T cell receptor beta chains from a single sample sequenced in a study of immune evolution from preneoplasia to lung adenocarcinoma. Clones were sequenced by immunoSEQ multiplex PCR, and TCRdb holds only the in-frame ones, with some missing. This table holds around 21,000 clones, around three quarters found once. The specimen was FFPE invasive lung adenocarcinoma tissue. The receptors derive from a person between 55 and 70 years old with lung adenocarcinoma.

The rearrangement links TRBV28 to TRBJ1-1, with D unresolved. This CDR3 contains 13 residues. V lost 2 bases, J lost 6 bases, and 10 bases lay in between. Looked up from germline, CDR1 is MDHEN and CDR2 is SYDVKM. In DNA form, the CDR3 reads TGTGCCAGCAGTTTACGATATCGGTCTGAAGCTTTCTTT. This translates into CASSLRYRSEAFF.

V gene TRBV18 combines with J gene TRBJ2-2; 7 nucleotides match TRBD2. CDR1 KGHSH and CDR2 LQKENI come from the germline V gene. Losses at the gene ends were 0 bases for V and 3 bases for J; bases not matched to a gene: 4. The CDR3 consists of 16 residues. CDR3 protein: CASSPPGGTYTGELFF. The DNA for the CDR3 is TGTGCCAGCTCACCACCGGGGGGGACCTACACCGGGGAGCTGTTTTTT.

CDR3 protein: CASSRTSGLYEQYF. Here the CDR3 DNA reads TGTGCCAGCAGTAGGACTAGCGGGCTCTACGAGCAGTACTTC. The gene calls are TRBV6-6 and TRBJ2-7; 11 bases line up with TRBD2. The CDR3 contains 14 residues. Germline assignment: CDR1 MNHNY and CDR2 SVGAGI (reference sequence). The V segment lost 5 bases and the J segment 3 bases; nucleotides outside the gene matches: 3.

The V and J genes are TRBV5-6 and TRBJ2-3; D not certain. The CDR3 runs 13 residues. Trimming took off 5 bases at V and 3 bases at J, with 10 bases between the two ends. Germline CDR1 and CDR2: SGHDT and YYEEEE. The CDR3 is CASSVGLTDTQYF. The CDR3, as DNA: TGTGCCAGCAGTGTGGGGTTGACAGATACGCAGTATTTT.

V usage is TRBV9 and J usage is TRBJ2-1; 8 nucleotides agree with TRBD2. CDR1 and CDR2 (germline): SGDLS, YYNGEE. This CDR3 is 15 amino acids long. With V trimmed by 0 bases and J by 3 bases, 2 bases remained unmatched. The CDR3: CASSVEGTSYNEQFF. The CDR3 DNA is TGTGCCAGCAGCGTAGAAGGGACTAGCTACAATGAGCAGTTCTTC.

V and J are TRBV18 and TRBJ2-5; maybe TRBD2 (5 bases). Trimming took 3 bases from V and 3 from J, leaving 8 bases between them. Looked up from germline, CDR1 is KGHSH and CDR2 is LQKENI. This CDR3 has 13 amino acids. CDR3 protein: CASSPTGKETQYF. The CDR3 DNA follows: TGTGCCAGCTCACCTACGGGGAAAGAGACCCAGTACTTC.

V gene TRBV4-1 combines with J gene TRBJ1-4, with 7 nucleotides matching TRBD1. Looked up from germline, CDR1 is MGHRA and CDR2 is YSYEKL. This CDR3 has 18 residues. V gave up 6 bases and J gave up 3 bases; unmatched junction bases: 16. Written as DNA, the CDR3 is TGCGCCAGCAGTAGAAACAGGGGCCAGAAACGAGCTAATGAAAAACTGTTTTTT. It encodes CASSRNRGQKRANEKLFF.

This clone appeared a few times. V usage is TRBV5-1 and J usage is TRBJ2-7, with D hard to call. This CDR3 is 13 amino acids long. Germline V gene lookup returns CDR1 SGHRS and CDR2 YFSETQ. V was pared by 5 bases and J by 3 bases, with 12 bases between. CDR3 loop: CASSSSEIYEQYF. The CDR3 DNA reads TGCGCCAGCAGTTCATCGGAAATCTACGAGCAGTACTTC.

The gene calls are TRBV30 and TRBJ2-1; TRBD2 aligns across 11 bases. Germline values: CDR1 GTSNPN, CDR2 SVGIG (reference sequence). V was clipped by 7 bases and J by 3 bases; unmatched bases: 2. The CDR3 is 13 residues long. Here the CDR3 reads CASGLADYNEQFF. The CDR3 DNA sequence: TGTGCCTCGGGACTAGCGGACTACAATGAGCAGTTCTTC. The full variable domain, rest sourced from reference TRBV30 and TRBJ2-1, is SQTIHQWPATLVQPVGSPLSLECTVEGTSNPNLYWYRQAAGRGLQLLFYSVGIGQISSEVPQNLSASRPQDRQFILSSKKLLLSDSGFYLCASGLADYNEQFFGPGTRLTVL.

V and J are TRBV9 and TRBJ2-4; a possible D gene is TRBD1 (5 bases). The CDR3 has 14 residues. V lost 0 bases, J lost 4 bases, and 8 bases lay in between. Germline-derived CDR1 and CDR2 are SGDLS and YYNGEE. CDR3 DNA sequence: TGTGCCAGCAGCGTAGGTCCAGGGAAAAACATTCAGTACTTC. Residues: CASSVGPGKNIQYF.

In its sample, this clone was seen once. The chain employs TRBV7-9 and TRBJ1-2, with D uncertain. V was cut by 5 bases and J by 7 bases, with 8 bases left in between. Germline assignment: CDR1 SEHNR and CDR2 FQNEAQ (reference sequence). This CDR3 spans 11 amino acids. CDR3 region: CASSPGVGYTF. Written as DNA, the CDR3 is TGTGCCAGCAGCCCTGGAGTTGGCTACACCTTC.

In this sample, this clone turned up a few times. J is TRBJ2-1 and V is TRBV10-1; D uncertain. Trimming left V 6 bases short and J 9 bases short, with 15 bases between. The CDR3 has 13 residues. Germline loops: CDR1 WNHNN, CDR2 SYGVQD (reference sequence). CDR3 region: CASRPAASSEQFF. In nucleotides, the CDR3 is TGCGCCAGCAGACCTGCTGCATCCAGTGAGCAGTTCTTC.

The chain links TRBV12-5 to TRBJ2-2, with D perhaps being TRBD1 or TRBD2 (6 bases each). Trimming stripped 4 bases from V and 6 bases from J, with 18 bases between. Germline CDR1 LGHNT, CDR2 FRNRAP. The CDR3 runs to 16 residues. The CDR3 loop is CASGSGVTQGAGELFF. DNA for the CDR3: TGTGCTAGTGGTTCGGGGGTCACACAGGGTGCCGGGGAGCTGTTTTTT.

This clone was observed a handful of times. The chain couples TRBV18 to TRBJ2-1; D gene ambiguous. CDR1 is KGHSH and CDR2 is LQKENI in the germline V gene. The CDR3 consists of 16 residues. Trimming shortened V by 6 bases and J by 8 bases, and 23 bases separated the two germline ends. CDR3 protein: CASSNVGIRPVDEQFF. The CDR3, as DNA: TGTGCCAGCTCCAACGTTGGGATTCGCCCTGTCGATGAGCAGTTCTTC.

The chain employs TRBV5-4 and TRBJ2-6; D not certain. CDR1 and CDR2 from the germline V gene are SGHNT and YYREEE (reference sequence). V dropped 1 base and J dropped 1 base, with 6 bases sitting between them. CDR3 length: 15 residues. The DNA for the CDR3 is TGTGCCAGCAGCTTGATAGAATCTGGGGCCAACGTCCTGACTTTC. Translating it yields CASSLIESGANVLTF.

This clone was observed a single time. This chain uses TRBV7-2 with TRBJ2-3; possibly TRBD2 for D (5 bases). This CDR3 spans 14 amino acids. Germline-derived CDR1 and CDR2 are SGHTA and FQGNSA. V shed 3 bases and J shed 5 bases, with 12 bases lying between them. As DNA, the CDR3 is TGTGCCAGCAGCTTGGTGGGAGTGGTAGATACGCAGTATTTT. This sequence encodes CASSLVGVVDTQYF.

V is TRBV2 and J is TRBJ1-2; a possible D gene is TRBD1 (6 bases). Germline V lookup: CDR1 SNHLY, CDR2 FYNNEI. V was trimmed by 5 bases and J by 4 bases, leaving 17 bases between them. This CDR3 has 15 residues. The CDR3 reads CASSIRQVGPYGYTF. In DNA form, the CDR3 reads TGTGCCAGCAGTATCCGACAGGTTGGCCCCTATGGCTACACCTTC.

This sequence joins TRBV5-6 and TRBJ2-6; the D gene is possibly TRBD2 (5 bases). CDR1 SGHDT and CDR2 YYEEEE come from the germline V gene. V shed 4 bases and J shed 3 bases, with 11 bases lying between them. This CDR3 has 15 residues. DNA of the CDR3: TGTGCCAGCAGCCGGAGAGGGTTTGGGGCCAACGTCCTGACTTTC. Translation gives CASSRRGFGANVLTF.